These 4 T cell receptor beta chains were sequenced from one sample in a study of shared clonotypes between healthy human individuals (dated by TCRdb to about 2020). Library construction relied on the immunoSEQ multiplex PCR assay. TCRdb's version of the immuneACCESS table is confined to in-frame rearrangements and falls short of the full clone set. An unresolved V gene accounts for under half of the shortfall where checked; the remainder is of unknown origin. The sample includes 2 million to 2.5 million clones, with 90% to 96% observed a single time. Jointly, the top ten make up 0.13% of the sample. Sequences were obtained from naive CD4+ T cells sorted from blood. Read against the paper, the sample's cell subset or site label means: CD45RA+ positively selected. The receptors originated from a man in his late teens or twenties in good health.

The V gene is TRBV7-6, the J gene TRBJ1-1; no clear D gene. Germline lookup yields CDR1 SGHVS and CDR2 FNYEAQ. This CDR3 is built from 15 residues. V was trimmed by 4 bases and J by 0 bases, leaving 12 bases between them. CDR3 loop: CASSSMAEVNTEAFF. The CDR3 coding sequence is TGTGCCAGCAGCTCCATGGCGGAAGTGAACACTGAAGCTTTCTTT.

The rearrangement links TRBV5-1 to TRBJ1-3; 9 bases fit TRBD1. Per the germline V gene, CDR1 is SGHRS and CDR2 is YFSETQ. The CDR3 is 17 amino acids. J was trimmed by 0 bases and V by 3 bases; bases with no gene match: 7. CDR3 nucleotides: TGCGCCAGCAGCTCCTCCGGGACAGGGAGCTCTGGAAACACCATATATTTT. Translating it yields CASSSSGTGSSGNTIYF.

This sequence joins TRBV10-3 and TRBJ1-1, with 8 bases that match TRBD1. Germline values: CDR1 ENHRY, CDR2 SYGVKD. V shed 3 bases and J 0 bases; nucleotides not matched to a gene: 3. The CDR3 runs 15 residues. The CDR3 spells CAISDRQGLNTEAFF. The CDR3 DNA reads TGTGCCATCAGTGACAGACAGGGGTTGAACACTGAAGCTTTCTTT.

The chain employs TRBV19 and TRBJ2-2; D unresolved. The CDR3 covers 12 residues. Trimming took off 5 bases at V and 2 bases at J, with 3 bases between the two ends. The germline V gene encodes CDR1 LNHDA and CDR2 SQIVND (reference sequence). The CDR3 here is CASSPNTGELFF. The CDR3 region has the DNA TGTGCCAGTAGTCCCAACACCGGGGAGCTGTTTTTT.